This T cell receptor (beta chain) comes out of a study of CD8+ T cells in alopecia areata. For the study at large: Treated patients received oral tofacitinib, 5 to 10 mg twice daily. Patients remained on tofacitinib for 6 to 18 months and then went 6 months without it.

V lost 6 bases, J lost 2 bases, and 4 bases stayed unmatched. The CDR3 runs to 13 residues. Germline-derived CDR1 and CDR2 are SQVTM and ANQGSEA. Overall study findings and caveats: Clarity of TCR sharing across patients fell short of that in mice, possibly HLA-related. The study found tofacitinib significantly decreased scalp clonality and expanded CD8+ clones among the top 100.

Treatment noted: oral pan-JAK inhibitor, 5-10 mg twice daily. Notes on this clone: Its antigen is not identified.

cDNA serving as the sequencing template came from extracted, reverse transcribed RNA. Here immunoSEQ multiplex PCR was the method, and the copy in TCRdb shows in-frame clones only, minus some. The sample contains some 170,000 clones, 50% to 75% of which appear only once. V gene TRBV29-1 combines with J gene TRBJ2-7; 10 nucleotides agree with TRBD1. The sequence derives from a human donor with alopecia areata. The material was CD4+ T cells sorted from blood, obtained at roughly week 55, from a patient treated with tofacitinib. The CDR3 is CSVPGQGTYEQYF. CDR3 DNA sequence: TGCAGCGTGCCGGGACAGGGGACCTACGAGCAGTACTTC.